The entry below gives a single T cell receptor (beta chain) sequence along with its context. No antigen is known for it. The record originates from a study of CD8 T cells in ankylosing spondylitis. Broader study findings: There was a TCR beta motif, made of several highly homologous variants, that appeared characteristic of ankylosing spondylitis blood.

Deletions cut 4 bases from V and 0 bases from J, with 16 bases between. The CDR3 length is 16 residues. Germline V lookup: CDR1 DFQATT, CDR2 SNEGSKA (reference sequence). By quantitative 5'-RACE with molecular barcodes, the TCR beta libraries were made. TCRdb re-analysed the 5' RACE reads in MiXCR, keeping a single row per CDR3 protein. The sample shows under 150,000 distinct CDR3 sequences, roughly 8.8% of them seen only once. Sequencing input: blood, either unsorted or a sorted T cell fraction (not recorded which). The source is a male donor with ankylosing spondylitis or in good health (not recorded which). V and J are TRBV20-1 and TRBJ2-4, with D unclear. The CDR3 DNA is TGCAGTGCTACGGAACCCGTGACCTTAGCCAAAAACATTCAGTACTTC. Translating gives CSATEPVTLAKNIQYF.